A selection of T cell receptor beta chains follows, all from one sample in a study of siplizumab effects on memory and regulatory T cells. Only in-frame clones appear in the TCRdb table, and some are missing; sequencing was by immunoSEQ multiplex PCR. There are 95,000 to 130,000 clones in the sample; approximately 94% occur only once, and 1.5% to 2% lies in the top ten. The sequenced material came from non-Treg CD4+ T cells sorted from blood. Every receptor here comes from a human donor in good health. Both conserved end residues are part of each CDR3. D genes are given only for firm matches. Clone size is shown for a subset of rows, as once, few, many or a class of expanded clone.

v_gene,abundance,j_gene,d_gene,CDR3aa,CDR3nt
TRBV9,-,TRBJ1-1,-,CASSVAGNTEAFF,TGTGCCAGCAGCGTAGCTGGAAACACTGAAGCTTTCTTT
TRBV18,-,TRBJ2-1,-,CASSQNSGEEQFF,TGTGCCAGCTCTCAGAACTCGGGAGAAGAGCAGTTCTTC
TRBV5-1,-,TRBJ2-5,-,CASSRGYQETQYF,TGCGCCAGCAGCCGGGGGTACCAAGAGACCCAGTACTTC
TRBV10-2,-,TRBJ2-5,-,CASSESGETQYF,TGCGCCAGCAGTGAGTCGGGGGAGACCCAGTACTTC
TRBV11-3,-,TRBJ1-1,TRBD1,CASSWTGYTEAFF,TGTGCCAGCAGTTGGACAGGGTACACTGAAGCTTTCTTT
TRBV7-9,once,TRBJ2-1,TRBD1,CASSPGGSYEQFF,TGTGCCAGCAGCCCAGGGGGCAGCTATGAGCAGTTCTTC
TRBV27,-,TRBJ2-2,-,CASTDGLLRTGELFF,TGTGCCAGCACCGACGGACTCCTTCGAACCGGGGAGCTGTTTTTT
TRBV5-1,-,TRBJ2-5,-,CASKQDGQETQYF,TGCGCCAGCAAACAAGATGGTCAAGAGACCCAGTACTTC
TRBV4-1,-,TRBJ2-7,-,CASSQGPVVSYEQYF,TGCGCCAGCAGCCAAGGTCCGGTAGTTTCCTACGAGCAGTACTTC
TRBV29-1,-,TRBJ2-3,-,CSVEGQKADTQYF,TGCAGCGTTGAAGGCCAGAAAGCAGATACGCAGTATTTT
TRBV11-3,-,TRBJ2-7,-,CASSPRWGGHEQYF,TGTGCCAGCAGCCCTCGGTGGGGGGGCCACGAGCAGTACTTC
TRBV6-1,-,TRBJ1-1,-,CASMRTLNTEAFF,TGTGCCAGCATGAGGACCCTGAACACTGAAGCTTTCTTT
TRBV19,-,TRBJ1-2,-,CASRPGTQTNYGYTF,TGTGCCAGTAGGCCTGGGACTCAAACTAACTATGGCTACACCTTC
TRBV15,-,TRBJ2-5,-,CATSRDSRETQYF,TGTGCCACCAGCAGAGATTCTCGCGAGACCCAGTACTTC
TRBV7-8,-,TRBJ2-5,TRBD2,CASSRPGLPKGYF,TGTGCCAGCTCCCGTCCGGGACTACCAAAAGGGTACTTC
TRBV11-2,-,TRBJ2-1,TRBD2,CASSLREEGNEQFF,TGTGCCAGCAGCTTACGGGAGGAGGGCAATGAGCAGTTCTTC
TRBV15,-,TRBJ2-7,TRBD2,CATSRGSLLAGEGRSYEQYF,TGTGCCACCAGCAGAGGTTCGTTACTAGCGGGAGAGGGAAGGTCCTACGAGCAGTACTTC
TRBV12-5,-,TRBJ1-2,-,CASGGWGSNYGYTF,TGTGCTAGTGGTGGATGGGGCAGTAACTATGGCTACACCTTC
TRBV7-3,-,TRBJ2-3,TRBD2,CASSSPGTRPPDTQYF,TGTGCCAGCAGCTCTCCCGGGACTAGACCCCCAGATACGCAGTATTTT
TRBV10-1,-,TRBJ1-1,-,CASSGGWGTEAFF,TGCGCCAGCAGTGGCGGGTGGGGCACTGAAGCTTTCTTT
TRBV5-1,-,TRBJ1-2,-,CASSAGPANYGYTF,TGCGCCAGCAGCGCGGGACCGGCCAACTATGGCTACACCTTC
TRBV6-5,-,TRBJ2-1,-,CASSYRPEANEQFF,TGTGCCAGCAGTTACCGGCCCGAGGCCAATGAGCAGTTCTTC
TRBV6-1,-,TRBJ2-2,-,CASSELGGDTGELFF,TGTGCCAGCAGTGAATTGGGAGGAGACACCGGGGAGCTGTTTTTT
TRBV5-3,-,TRBJ2-7,-,CASYFGPSSYEQYF,TGTGCCAGTTATTTCGGACCGAGCTCCTACGAGCAGTACTTC
TRBV28,-,TRBJ1-6,TRBD1,CASTRGQGYNSPLHF,TGTGCCAGCACCAGAGGACAGGGGTATAATTCACCCCTCCACTTT
TRBV4-1,-,TRBJ2-3,TRBD2,CASSQVLAGGTDTQYF,TGCGCCAGCAGCCAAGTTCTAGCGGGGGGCACAGATACGCAGTATTTT
TRBV5-1,-,TRBJ2-2,-,CASSQSGVTGELFF,TGCGCCAGCAGCCAGAGCGGAGTCACCGGGGAGCTGTTTTTT
TRBV5-4,-,TRBJ1-2,-,CASSPDLMGYTF,TGTGCCAGCAGCCCGGACCTCATGGGCTACACCTTC